The clone carrying this TCR beta chain was counted at least ten times. Its antigen is unknown. This sample is part of a study of CD8 T cells in ankylosing spondylitis. Each CDR3 protein is one row after TCRdb ran MiXCR on the 5' RACE reads. The table includes hundreds of thousands of distinct CDR3 sequences, approximately 24% detected once. V lost 3 bases and J lost 0; bases outside the gene matches: 0. This CDR3 region has 15 residues. Looked up from germline, CDR1 is SGHTA and CDR2 is FQGTGA. Study-wide findings and caveats: Enrichment of disease-linked clones was reportedly significant in matched ankylosing spondylitis synovial fluid. Previous work reported some of these motif variants in the synovial fluid and blood of reactive arthritis.

This sequence joins TRBV7-3 and TRBJ2-7; 12 bases map to TRBD2. The TCR sequence derives from a male donor with ankylosing spondylitis or in good health (not recorded which). The material sequenced was blood, either unsorted or a sorted T cell fraction (not recorded which). The CDR3 sequence: CASSLGLAGSYEQYF. CDR3 coding DNA: TGTGCCAGCAGCTTGGGACTAGCGGGCTCCTACGAGCAGTACTTC.